This T cell receptor (beta chain) originates from a study of graft-versus-host responses after intestinal transplantation. On the study more broadly: Transplant types were multivisceral, liver-intestinal, or isolated intestinal. Recipients across the board were started on anti-thymocyte globulin induction, then kept on tacrolimus and steroids for approximately three years.

As regards this clone: The antigen is not known.

Here immunoSEQ multiplex PCR was the method, and the copy in TCRdb shows in-frame clones only, minus some. This table has 77,000 or so clones, around 96% appearing once. The ends were cut back, 3 bases at V and 6 bases at J, with 10 bases in the middle. This CDR3 spans 13 amino acids. Germline V gene sequence: CDR1 MDHEN, CDR2 SYDVKM. The TCR was taken from a human donor who received an intestinal transplant. Source: unstimulated CD8+ T cells sorted from spleen or lymph node cells, taken before intestinal transplant. The rearrangement joins TRBV28 to TRBJ2-3; D is ambiguous. The CDR3 DNA reads TGTGCCAGCAGTTTTAACCGGGTGGATACGCAGTATTTT. Its translation is CASSFNRVDTQYF. Full variable domain (outside the CDR3, taken from reference TRBV28 and TRBJ2-3): DVKVTQSSRYLVKRTGEKVFLECVQDMDHENMFWYRQDPGLGLRLIYFSYDVKMKEKGDIPEGYSVSREKKERFSLILESASTNQTSMYLCASSFNRVDTQYFGPGTRLTVL.